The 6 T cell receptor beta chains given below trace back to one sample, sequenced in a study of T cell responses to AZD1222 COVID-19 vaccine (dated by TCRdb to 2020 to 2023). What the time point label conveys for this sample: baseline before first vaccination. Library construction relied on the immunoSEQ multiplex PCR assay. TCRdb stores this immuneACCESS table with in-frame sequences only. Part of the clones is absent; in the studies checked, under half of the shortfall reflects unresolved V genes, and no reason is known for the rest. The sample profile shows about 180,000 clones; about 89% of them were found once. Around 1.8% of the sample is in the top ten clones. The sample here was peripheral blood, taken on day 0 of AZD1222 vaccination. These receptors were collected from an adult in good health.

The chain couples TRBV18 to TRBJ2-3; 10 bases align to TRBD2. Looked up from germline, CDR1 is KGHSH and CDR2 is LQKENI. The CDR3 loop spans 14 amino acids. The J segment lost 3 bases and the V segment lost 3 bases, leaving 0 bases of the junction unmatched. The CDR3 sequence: CASSPTSGTDTQYF. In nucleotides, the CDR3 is TGTGCCAGCTCACCGACTAGCGGGACAGATACGCAGTATTTT.

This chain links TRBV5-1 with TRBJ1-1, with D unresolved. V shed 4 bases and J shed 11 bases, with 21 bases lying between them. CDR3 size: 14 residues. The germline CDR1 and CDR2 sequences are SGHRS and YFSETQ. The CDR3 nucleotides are TGCGCCAGCAGCCTGGACCGGCCCTCCTCGGGGGCTTTCTTT. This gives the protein CASSLDRPSSGAFF.

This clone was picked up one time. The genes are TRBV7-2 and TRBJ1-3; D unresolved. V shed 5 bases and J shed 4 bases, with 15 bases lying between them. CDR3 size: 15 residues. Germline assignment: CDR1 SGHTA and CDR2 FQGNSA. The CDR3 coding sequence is TGTGCCAGCAGCAACAGAGCGGGAGGAGGAAACACCATATATTTT. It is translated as CASSNRAGGGNTIYF.

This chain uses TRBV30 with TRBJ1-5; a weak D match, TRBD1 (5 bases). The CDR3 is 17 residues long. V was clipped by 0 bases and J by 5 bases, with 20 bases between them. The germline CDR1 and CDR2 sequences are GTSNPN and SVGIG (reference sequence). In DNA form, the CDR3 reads TGTGCCTGGAGTGTAGGGAGAACCGGGGGGTGGCATCAGCCCCAGCATTTT. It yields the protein CAWSVGRTGGWHQPQHF.

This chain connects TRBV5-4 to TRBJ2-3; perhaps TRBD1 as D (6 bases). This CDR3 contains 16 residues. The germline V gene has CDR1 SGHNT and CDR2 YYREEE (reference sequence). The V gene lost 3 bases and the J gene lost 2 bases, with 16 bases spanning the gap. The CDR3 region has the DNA TGTGCCAGCAGCTCCCCGACACAGGGACACACAGATACGCAGTATTTT. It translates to CASSSPTQGHTDTQYF. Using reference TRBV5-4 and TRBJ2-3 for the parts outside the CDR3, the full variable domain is ETGVTQSPTHLIKTRGQQVTLRCSSQSGHNTVSWYQQALGQGPQFIFQYYREEENGRGNFPPRFSGLQFPNYSSELNVNALELDDSALYLCASSSPTQGHTDTQYFGPGTRLTVL.

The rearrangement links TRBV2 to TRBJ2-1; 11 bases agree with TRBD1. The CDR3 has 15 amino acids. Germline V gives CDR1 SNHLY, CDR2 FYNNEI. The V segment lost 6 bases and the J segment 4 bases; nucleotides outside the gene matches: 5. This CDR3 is CASSVDRGLYNEQFF. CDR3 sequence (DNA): TGTGCCAGCAGCGTGGACAGGGGGCTGTACAATGAGCAGTTCTTC.